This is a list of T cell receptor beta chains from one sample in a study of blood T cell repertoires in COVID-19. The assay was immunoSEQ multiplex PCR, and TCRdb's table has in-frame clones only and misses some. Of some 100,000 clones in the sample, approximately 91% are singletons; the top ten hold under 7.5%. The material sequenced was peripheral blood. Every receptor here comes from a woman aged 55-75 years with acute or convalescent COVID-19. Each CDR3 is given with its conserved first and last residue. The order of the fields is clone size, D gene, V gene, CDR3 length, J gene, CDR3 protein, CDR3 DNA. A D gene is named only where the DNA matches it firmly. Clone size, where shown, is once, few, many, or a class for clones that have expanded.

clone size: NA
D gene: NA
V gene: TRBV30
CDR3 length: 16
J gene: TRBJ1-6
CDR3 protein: CAWSLQGKVLNSPLHF
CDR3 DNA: TGTGCCTGGAGCCTCCAGGGGAAGGTACTTAATTCACCCCTCCACTTT

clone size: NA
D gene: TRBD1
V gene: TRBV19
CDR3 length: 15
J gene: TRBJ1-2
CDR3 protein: CASSNLRQGLGGYTF
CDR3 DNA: TGTGCCAGTAGTAACCTGAGACAGGGCCTGGGTGGCTACACCTTC

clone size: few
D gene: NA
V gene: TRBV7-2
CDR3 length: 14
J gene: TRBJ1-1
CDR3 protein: CASSLGGMNTEAFF
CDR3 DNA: TGTGCCAGCAGCTTAGGGGGCATGAACACTGAAGCTTTCTTT

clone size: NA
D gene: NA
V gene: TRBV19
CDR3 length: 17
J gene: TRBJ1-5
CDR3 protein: CASSIDPGFSEGQPQHF
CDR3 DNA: TGTGCCAGTAGTATAGACCCGGGTTTCAGTGAGGGACAGCCCCAGCATTTT

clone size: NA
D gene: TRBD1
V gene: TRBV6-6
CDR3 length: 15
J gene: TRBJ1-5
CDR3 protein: CASSLPGQGTGPQHF
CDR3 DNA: TGTGCCAGCAGCCTCCCGGGACAGGGAACCGGGCCCCAGCATTTT

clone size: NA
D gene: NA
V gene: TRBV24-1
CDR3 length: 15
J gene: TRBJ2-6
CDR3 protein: CATSDPNSGANVLTF
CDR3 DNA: TGTGCCACCAGTGACCCAAACTCTGGGGCCAACGTCCTGACTTTC

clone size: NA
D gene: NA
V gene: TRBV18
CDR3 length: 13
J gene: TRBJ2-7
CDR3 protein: CASSHKQLGEQYF
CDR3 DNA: TGTGCCAGCTCTCATAAACAGTTAGGCGAGCAGTACTTC

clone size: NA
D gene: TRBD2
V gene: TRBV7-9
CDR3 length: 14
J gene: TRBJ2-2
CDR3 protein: CASSFLAGSGELFF
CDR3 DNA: TGTGCCAGCAGCTTCCTAGCGGGATCCGGGGAGCTGTTTTTT

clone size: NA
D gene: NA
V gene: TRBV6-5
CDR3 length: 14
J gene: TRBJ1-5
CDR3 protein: CASMKVQGGQPQHF
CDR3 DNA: TGTGCCAGCATGAAGGTCCAGGGTGGTCAGCCCCAGCATTTT

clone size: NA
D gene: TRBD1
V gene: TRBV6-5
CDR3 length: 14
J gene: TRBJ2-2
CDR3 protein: CASSRQGDTGELFF
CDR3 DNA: TGTGCCAGCAGCCGACAGGGGGACACCGGGGAGCTGTTTTTT

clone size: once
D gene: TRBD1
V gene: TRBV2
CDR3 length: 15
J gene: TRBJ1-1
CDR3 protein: CASSDRGLDSTEAFF
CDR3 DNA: TGTGCCAGCAGTGACAGGGGGCTCGATAGCACTGAAGCTTTCTTT

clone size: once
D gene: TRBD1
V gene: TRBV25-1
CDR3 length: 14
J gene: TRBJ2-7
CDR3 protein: CASSEPLQGSEQYF
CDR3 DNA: TGTGCCAGCAGTGAACCGTTACAGGGGAGCGAGCAGTACTTC

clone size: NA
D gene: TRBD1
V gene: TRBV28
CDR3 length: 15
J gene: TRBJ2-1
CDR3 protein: CASSLVKGANDEQFF
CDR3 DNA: TGTGCCAGCAGTTTGGTGAAGGGGGCGAACGATGAGCAGTTCTTC

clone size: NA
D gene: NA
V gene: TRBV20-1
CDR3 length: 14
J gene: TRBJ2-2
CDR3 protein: CSASQGVNTGELFF
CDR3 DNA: TGCAGTGCTAGTCAAGGGGTTAACACCGGGGAGCTGTTTTTT

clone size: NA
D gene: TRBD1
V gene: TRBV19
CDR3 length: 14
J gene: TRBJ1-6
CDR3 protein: CASMRQGANSPLHF
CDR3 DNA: TGTGCCAGTATGCGACAGGGGGCTAATTCACCCCTCCACTTT

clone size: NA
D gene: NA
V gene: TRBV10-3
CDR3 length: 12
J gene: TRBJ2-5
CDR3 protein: CAISDSGETQYF
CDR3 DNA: TGTGCCATCAGTGATTCAGGGGAGACCCAGTACTTC

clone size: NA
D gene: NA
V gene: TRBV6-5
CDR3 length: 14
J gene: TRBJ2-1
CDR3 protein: CASTPRGRGDEQFF
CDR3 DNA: TGTGCCAGCACCCCTAGGGGGAGGGGGGATGAGCAGTTCTTC

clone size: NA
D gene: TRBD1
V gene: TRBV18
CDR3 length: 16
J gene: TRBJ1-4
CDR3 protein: CASSPRSGGAGEKLFF
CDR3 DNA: TGTGCCAGCTCACCACGATCAGGGGGCGCGGGTGAAAAACTGTTTTTT

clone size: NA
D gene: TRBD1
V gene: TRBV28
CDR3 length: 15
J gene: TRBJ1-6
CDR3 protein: CASSLLGQGNSPLHF
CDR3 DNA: TGTGCCAGCAGTTTACTGGGACAGGGGAATTCACCCCTCCACTTT

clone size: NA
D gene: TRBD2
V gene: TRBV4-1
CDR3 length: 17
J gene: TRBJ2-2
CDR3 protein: CASSQDPGGADTGELFF
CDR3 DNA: TGCGCCAGCAGCCAAGACCCGGGGGGAGCCGACACCGGGGAGCTGTTTTTT

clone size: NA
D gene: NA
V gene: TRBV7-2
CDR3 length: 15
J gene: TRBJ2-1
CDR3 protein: CASSSGRGSYNEQFF
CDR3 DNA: TGTGCCAGCAGCTCCGGGCGGGGCTCCTACAATGAGCAGTTCTTC

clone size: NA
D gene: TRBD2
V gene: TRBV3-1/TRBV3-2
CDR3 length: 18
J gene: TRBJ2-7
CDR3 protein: CASSQGRGLATSSYEQYF
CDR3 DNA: TGTGCCAGCAGCCAAGGTCGGGGACTAGCGACTAGCTCCTACGAGCAGTACTTC

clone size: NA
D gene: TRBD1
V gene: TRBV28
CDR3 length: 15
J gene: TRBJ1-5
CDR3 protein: CASKGAQGDGQPQHF
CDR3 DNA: TGTGCCAGCAAGGGGGCTCAGGGGGATGGTCAGCCCCAGCATTTT

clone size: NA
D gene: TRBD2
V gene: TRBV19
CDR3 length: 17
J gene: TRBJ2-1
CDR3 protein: CASSIRRREWSYNEQFF
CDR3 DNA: TGTGCCAGTAGTATAAGGAGGCGGGAGTGGTCCTACAATGAGCAGTTCTTC

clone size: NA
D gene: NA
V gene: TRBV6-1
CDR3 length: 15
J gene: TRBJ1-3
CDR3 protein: CASSDSQGSGNTIYF
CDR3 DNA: TGTGCCAGCAGTGATTCCCAGGGCTCTGGAAACACCATATATTTT

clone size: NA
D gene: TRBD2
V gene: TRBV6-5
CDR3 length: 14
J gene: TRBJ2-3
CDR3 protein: CASSRREGTDTQYF
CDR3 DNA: TGTGCCAGCAGCCGGCGGGAGGGCACAGATACGCAGTATTTT

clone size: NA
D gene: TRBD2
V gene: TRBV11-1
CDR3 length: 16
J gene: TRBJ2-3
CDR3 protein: CASSLWAGGSTDTQYF
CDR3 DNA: TGTGCCAGCAGCTTATGGGCGGGAGGGAGCACAGATACGCAGTATTTT

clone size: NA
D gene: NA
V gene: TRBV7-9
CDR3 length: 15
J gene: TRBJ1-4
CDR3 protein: CASSPPIVAGEKLFF
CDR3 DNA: TGTGCCAGCAGCCCGCCAATCGTGGCGGGTGAAAAACTGTTTTTT

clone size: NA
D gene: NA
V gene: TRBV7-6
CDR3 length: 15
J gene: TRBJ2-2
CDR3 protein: CASTLLSGNTGELFF
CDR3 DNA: TGTGCCAGCACCTTACTTAGCGGTAACACCGGGGAGCTGTTTTTT

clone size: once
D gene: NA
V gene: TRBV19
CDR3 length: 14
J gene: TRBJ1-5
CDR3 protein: CASRIRRGDQPQHF
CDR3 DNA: TGTGCCAGTAGAATAAGGAGGGGAGATCAGCCCCAGCATTTT

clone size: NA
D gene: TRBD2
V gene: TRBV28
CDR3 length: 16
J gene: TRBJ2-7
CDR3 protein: CASSQTQAGVPYEQYF
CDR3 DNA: TGTGCCAGCAGTCAGACTCAAGCGGGAGTACCATACGAGCAGTACTTC

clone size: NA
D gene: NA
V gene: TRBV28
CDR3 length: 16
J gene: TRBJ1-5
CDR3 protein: CASSFPREISNQPQHF
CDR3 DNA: TGTGCCAGCAGTTTCCCACGGGAAATTAGCAATCAGCCCCAGCATTTT

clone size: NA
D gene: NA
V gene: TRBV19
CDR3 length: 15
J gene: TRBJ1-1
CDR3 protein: CASTQDRHPNTEAFF
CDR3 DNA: TGTGCCAGTACCCAAGACAGGCACCCTAACACTGAAGCTTTCTTT

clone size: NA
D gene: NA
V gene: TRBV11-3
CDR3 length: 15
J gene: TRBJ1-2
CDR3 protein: CASSLDQGRGHGYTF
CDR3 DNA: TGTGCCAGCAGCTTAGATCAAGGCAGGGGACATGGCTACACCTTC

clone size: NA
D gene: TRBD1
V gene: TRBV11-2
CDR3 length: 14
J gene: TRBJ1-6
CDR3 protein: CASSWTGGDSPLHF
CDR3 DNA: TGTGCCAGCAGCTGGACAGGGGGGGATTCACCCCTCCACTTT

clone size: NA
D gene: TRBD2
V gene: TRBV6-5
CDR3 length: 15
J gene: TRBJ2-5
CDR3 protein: CASSFSGTGRETQYF
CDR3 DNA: TGTGCCAGCAGTTTTAGCGGGACCGGGCGGGAGACCCAGTACTTC

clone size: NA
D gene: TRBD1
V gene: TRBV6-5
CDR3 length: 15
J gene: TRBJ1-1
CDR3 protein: CASSSLTGRNTEAFF
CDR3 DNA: TGTGCCAGCAGTTCCTTGACAGGGCGGAACACTGAAGCTTTCTTT

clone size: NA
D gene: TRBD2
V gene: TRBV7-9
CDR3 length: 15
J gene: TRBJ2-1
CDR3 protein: CASSPRGSLYNEQFF
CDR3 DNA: TGTGCCAGCAGCCCTCGCGGGAGCCTCTACAATGAGCAGTTCTTC

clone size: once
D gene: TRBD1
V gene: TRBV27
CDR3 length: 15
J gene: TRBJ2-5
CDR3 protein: CASRALRGRGETQYF
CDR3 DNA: TGTGCCAGCAGAGCATTGAGGGGGCGTGGAGAGACCCAGTACTTC

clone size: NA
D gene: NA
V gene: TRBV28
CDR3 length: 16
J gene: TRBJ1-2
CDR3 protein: CASNPSAGGFSHGYTF
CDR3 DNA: TGTGCCAGCAACCCTTCTGCGGGGGGATTTTCCCACGGCTACACCTTC

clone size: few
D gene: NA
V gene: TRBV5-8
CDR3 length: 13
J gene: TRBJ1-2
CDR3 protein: CASRKADSPGYTF
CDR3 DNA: TGTGCCAGCAGAAAGGCGGACTCCCCTGGCTACACCTTC

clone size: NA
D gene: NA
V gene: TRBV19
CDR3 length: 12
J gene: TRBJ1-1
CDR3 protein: CASSIAVSEAFF
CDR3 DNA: TGTGCCAGTAGTATCGCGGTGTCTGAAGCTTTCTTT

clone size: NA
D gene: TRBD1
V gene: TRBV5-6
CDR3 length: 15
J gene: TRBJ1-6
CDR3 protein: CASSFGQGLTSPLHF
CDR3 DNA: TGTGCCAGCAGCTTCGGACAGGGCCTTACTTCACCCCTCCACTTT

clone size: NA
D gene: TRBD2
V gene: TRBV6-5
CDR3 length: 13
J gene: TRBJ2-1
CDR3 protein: CATLAGGRNEQFF
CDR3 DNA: TGTGCCACTCTAGCGGGAGGGAGGAATGAGCAGTTCTTC

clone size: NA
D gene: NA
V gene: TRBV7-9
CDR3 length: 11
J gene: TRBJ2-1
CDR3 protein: CASSWGIEQFF
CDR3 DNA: TGTGCCAGCAGCTGGGGCATTGAGCAGTTCTTC

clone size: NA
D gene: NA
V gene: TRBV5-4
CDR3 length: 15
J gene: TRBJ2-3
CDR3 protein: CASSLSGRSTDTQYF
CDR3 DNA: TGTGCCAGCAGCTTGAGCGGGCGAAGCACAGATACGCAGTATTTT

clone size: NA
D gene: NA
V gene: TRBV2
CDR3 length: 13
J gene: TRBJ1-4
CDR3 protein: CASIWARNEKLFF
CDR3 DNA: TGTGCCAGCATCTGGGCCAGGAATGAAAAACTGTTTTTT

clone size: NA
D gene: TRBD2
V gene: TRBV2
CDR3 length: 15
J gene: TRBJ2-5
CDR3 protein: CASSEEPSGRETQYF
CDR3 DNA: TGTGCCAGCAGTGAGGAGCCTAGCGGGAGGGAGACCCAGTACTTC